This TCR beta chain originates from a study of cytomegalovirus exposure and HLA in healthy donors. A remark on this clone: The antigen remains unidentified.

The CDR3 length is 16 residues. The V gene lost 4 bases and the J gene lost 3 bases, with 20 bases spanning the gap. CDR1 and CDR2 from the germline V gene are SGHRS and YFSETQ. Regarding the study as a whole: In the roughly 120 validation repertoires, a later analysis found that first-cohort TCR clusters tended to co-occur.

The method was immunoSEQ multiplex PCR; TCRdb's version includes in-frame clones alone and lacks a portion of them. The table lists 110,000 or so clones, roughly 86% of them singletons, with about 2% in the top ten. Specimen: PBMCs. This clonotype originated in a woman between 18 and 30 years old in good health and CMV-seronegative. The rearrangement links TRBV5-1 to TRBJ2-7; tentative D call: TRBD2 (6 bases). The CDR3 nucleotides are TGCGCCAGCAGCCCCGTACTCGGGGGAAAGCACTACGAGCAGTACTTC. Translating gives CASSPVLGGKHYEQYF.